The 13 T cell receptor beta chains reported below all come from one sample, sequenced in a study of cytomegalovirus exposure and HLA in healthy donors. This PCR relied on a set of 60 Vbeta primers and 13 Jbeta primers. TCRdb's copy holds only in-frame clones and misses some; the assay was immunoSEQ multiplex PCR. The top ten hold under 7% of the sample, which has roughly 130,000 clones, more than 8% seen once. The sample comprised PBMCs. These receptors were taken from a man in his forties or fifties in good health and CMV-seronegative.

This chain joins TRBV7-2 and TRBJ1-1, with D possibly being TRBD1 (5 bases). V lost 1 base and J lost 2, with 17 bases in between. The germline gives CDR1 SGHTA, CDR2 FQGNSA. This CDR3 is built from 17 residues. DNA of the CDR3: TGTGCCAGCAGCTTAGAGGGGATTTGGGGCCCTAACACTGAAGCTTTCTTT. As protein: CASSLEGIWGPNTEAFF.

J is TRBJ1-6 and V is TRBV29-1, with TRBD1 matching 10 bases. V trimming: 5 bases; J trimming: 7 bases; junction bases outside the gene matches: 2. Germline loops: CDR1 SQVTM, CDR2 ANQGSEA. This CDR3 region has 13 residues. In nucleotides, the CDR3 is TGCAGCGTTCGGACAGGGGGGAATTCACCCCTCCACTTT. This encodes CSVRTGGNSPLHF.

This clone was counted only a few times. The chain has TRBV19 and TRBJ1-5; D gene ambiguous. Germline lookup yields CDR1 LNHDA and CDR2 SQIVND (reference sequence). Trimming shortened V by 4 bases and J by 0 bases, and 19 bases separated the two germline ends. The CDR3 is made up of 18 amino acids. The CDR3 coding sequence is TGTGCCAGTAGTACCCCACGGGGAAGCAGGCCTAGCAATCAGCCCCAGCATTTT. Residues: CASSTPRGSRPSNQPQHF.

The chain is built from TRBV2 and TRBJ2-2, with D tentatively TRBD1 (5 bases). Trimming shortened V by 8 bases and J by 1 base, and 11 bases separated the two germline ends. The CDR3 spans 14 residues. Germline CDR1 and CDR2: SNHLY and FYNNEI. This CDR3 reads CASLGHQNTGELFF. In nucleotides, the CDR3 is TGTGCCAGCCTTGGACATCAGAACACCGGGGAGCTGTTTTTT.

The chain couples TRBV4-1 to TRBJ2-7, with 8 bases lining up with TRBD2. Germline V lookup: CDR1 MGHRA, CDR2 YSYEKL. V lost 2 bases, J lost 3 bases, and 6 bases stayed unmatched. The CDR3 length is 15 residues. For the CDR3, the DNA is TGCGCCAGCAGCCAAATCCGAGCGGGGGTCTACGAGCAGTACTTC. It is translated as CASSQIRAGVYEQYF.

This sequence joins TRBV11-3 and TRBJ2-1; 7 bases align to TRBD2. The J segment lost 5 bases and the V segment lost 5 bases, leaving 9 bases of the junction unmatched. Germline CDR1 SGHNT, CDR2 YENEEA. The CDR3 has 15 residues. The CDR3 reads CASSIGGGRDNEQFF. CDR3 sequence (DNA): TGTGCCAGCAGCATTGGGGGGGGACGAGACAATGAGCAGTTCTTC. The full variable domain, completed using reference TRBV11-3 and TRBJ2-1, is EAGVVQSPRYKIIEKKQPVAFWCNPISGHNTLYWYLQNLGQGPELLIRYENEEAVDDSQLPKDRFSAERLKGVDSTLKIQPAELGDSAVYLCASSIGGGRDNEQFFGPGTRLTVL.

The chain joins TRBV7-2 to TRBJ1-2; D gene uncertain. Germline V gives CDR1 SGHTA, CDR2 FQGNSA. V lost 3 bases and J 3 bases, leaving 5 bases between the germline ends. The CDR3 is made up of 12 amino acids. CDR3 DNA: TGTGCCAGCAGCTTCGGGGACTATGGCTACACCTTC. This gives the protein CASSFGDYGYTF. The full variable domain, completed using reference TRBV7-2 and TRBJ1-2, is GAGVSQSPSNKVTEKGKDVELRCDPISGHTALYWYRQSLGQGLEFLIYFQGNSAPDKSGLPSDRFSAERTGGSVSTLTIQRTQQEDSAVYLCASSFGDYGYTFGSGTRLTVV.

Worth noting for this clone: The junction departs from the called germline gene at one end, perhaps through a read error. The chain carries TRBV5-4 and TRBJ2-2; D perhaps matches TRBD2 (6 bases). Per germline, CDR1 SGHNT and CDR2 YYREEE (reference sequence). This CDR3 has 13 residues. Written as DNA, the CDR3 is TGTGCCAGCAGCGACCTTAGGACCGGGGGGCTGTTTTTT. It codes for CASSDLRTGGLFF.

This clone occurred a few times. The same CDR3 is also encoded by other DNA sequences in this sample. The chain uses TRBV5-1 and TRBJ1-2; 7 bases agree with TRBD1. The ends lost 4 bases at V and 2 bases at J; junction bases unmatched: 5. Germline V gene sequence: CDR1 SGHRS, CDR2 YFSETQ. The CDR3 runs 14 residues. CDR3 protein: CASSPGTVNYGYTF. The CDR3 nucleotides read TGCGCCAGCAGCCCCGGGACAGTAAACTATGGCTACACCTTC.

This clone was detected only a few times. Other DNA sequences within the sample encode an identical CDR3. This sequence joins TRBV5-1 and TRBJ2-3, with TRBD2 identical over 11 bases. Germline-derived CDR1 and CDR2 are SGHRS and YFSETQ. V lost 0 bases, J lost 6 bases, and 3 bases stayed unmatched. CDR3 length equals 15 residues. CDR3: CASSLGLAGSDTQYF. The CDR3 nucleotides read TGCGCCAGCAGCTTGGGACTAGCGGGGTCGGATACGCAGTATTTT.

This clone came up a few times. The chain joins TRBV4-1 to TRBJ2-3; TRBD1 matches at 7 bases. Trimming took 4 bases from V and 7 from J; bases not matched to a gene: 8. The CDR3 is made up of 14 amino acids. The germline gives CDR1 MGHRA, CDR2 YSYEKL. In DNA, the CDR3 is TGCGCCAGCAGCCTAACACAGGGGTCGCATACGCAGTATTTT. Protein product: CASSLTQGSHTQYF.

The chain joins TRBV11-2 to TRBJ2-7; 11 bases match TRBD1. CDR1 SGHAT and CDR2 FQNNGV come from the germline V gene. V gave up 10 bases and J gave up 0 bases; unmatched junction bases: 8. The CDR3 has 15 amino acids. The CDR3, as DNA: TGTGCCACTCTAAGGGGGACAGGGGGCTCCTACGAGCAGTACTTC. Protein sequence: CATLRGTGGSYEQYF.

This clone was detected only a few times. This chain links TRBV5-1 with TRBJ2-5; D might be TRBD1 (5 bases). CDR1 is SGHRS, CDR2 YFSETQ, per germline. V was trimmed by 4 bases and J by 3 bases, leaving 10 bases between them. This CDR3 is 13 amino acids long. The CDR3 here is CASSPLDKETQYF. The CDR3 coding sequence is TGCGCCAGCAGCCCTCTGGACAAAGAGACCCAGTACTTC. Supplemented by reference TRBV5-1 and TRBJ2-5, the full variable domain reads KAGVTQTPRYLIKTRGQQVTLSCSPISGHRSVSWYQQTPGQGLQFLFEYFSETQRNKGNFPGRFSGRQFSNSRSEMNVSTLELGDSALYLCASSPLDKETQYFGPGTRLLVL.